What follows are 9 T cell receptor beta chains derived from one specimen sequenced in a study of response to subunit inactivated influenza vaccine. TCRdb itself ran the RT-PCR reads through MiXCR, one entry per CDR3 protein. The data show 800,000 to 1,000,000 distinct CDR3 sequences, with 21% seen just once and more than 8.5% held by the top ten. The material was PBMCs from blood, obtained roughly 5 days after vaccination. These receptors all stem from a man aged 50-59 years who received an inactivated influenza vaccine.

V usage is TRBV28 and J usage is TRBJ2-3, with 7 positions matching TRBD2. V trimming: 7 bases; J trimming: 4 bases; junction bases outside the gene matches: 8. Germline V lookup: CDR1 MDHEN, CDR2 SYDVKM. The CDR3 consists of 14 residues. CDR3 sequence: CASISPGLADTQYF. CDR3 DNA sequence: TGTGCCAGCATCTCGCCTGGACTAGCAGATACGCAGTATTTT.

The sample holds a few counts of this clonotype. The chain uses TRBV28 and TRBJ2-1, with 8 bases aligning to TRBD2. Germline trimming cut 6 bases from V and 10 bases from J; bases unmatched to any gene: 11. The CDR3 sequence is 14 residues long. The germline V gene encodes CDR1 MDHEN and CDR2 SYDVKM. The CDR3 here is CASRNYGTSGEQFF. In nucleotides, the CDR3 is TGTGCCAGCAGAAACTACGGGACTAGTGGCGAGCAGTTCTTC.

This clonotype was observed a handful of times. This rearrangement joins TRBV10-3 to TRBJ1-4, with a weak D call TRBD1 (6 bases). There are 12 residues in the CDR3. Germline assignment: CDR1 ENHRY and CDR2 SYGVKD. V was trimmed by 8 bases and J by 8 bases, leaving 12 bases between them. The chain's CDR3 is CAIADRYEKLFF. In DNA form, the CDR3 reads TGTGCCATCGCGGACAGATACGAAAAACTGTTTTTT.

The CDR3 sequence is CASIGGSGNQPQHF. The CDR3 coding sequence is TGTGCCAGCATCGGGGGGTCGGGCAATCAGCCCCAGCATTTT. This sequence joins TRBV6-1 and TRBJ1-5, with D maybe TRBD1 (5 bases). The CDR3 covers 14 residues. Trimming removed 7 bases from V and 2 bases from J, with 12 bases in between. Germline loops: CDR1 MNHNS, CDR2 SASEGT.

The chain carries TRBV6-5 and TRBJ2-7; 11 nucleotides match TRBD2. Germline V gene sequence: CDR1 MNHEY, CDR2 SVGAGI. Unmatched junction bases numbered 6, after V lost 1 base and J lost 7 bases. This CDR3 spans 15 amino acids. CDR3: CASSYFRTSGLEQYF. The CDR3 DNA is TGTGCCAGCAGTTACTTTAGGACTAGCGGGTTGGAGCAGTACTTC.

This clonotype has more than one count but fewer than ten. The gene calls are TRBV7-2 and TRBJ2-7; weak D call: TRBD1 (5 bases). The germline CDR1 and CDR2 sequences are SGHTA and FQGNSA. V lost 2 bases and J 5 bases, leaving 13 bases between the germline ends. The CDR3 has 14 residues. The CDR3 coding sequence is TGTGCCAGCAGCTTATTCGGACAATCACACGAGCAGTACTTC. Translated: CASSLFGQSHEQYF. The full variable domain, completed using reference TRBV7-2 and TRBJ2-7, is GAGVSQSPSNKVTEKGKDVELRCDPISGHTALYWYRQSLGQGLEFLIYFQGNSAPDKSGLPSDRFSAERTGGSVSTLTIQRTQQEDSAVYLCASSLFGQSHEQYFGPGTRLTVT.

This clonotype was seen a handful of times. The rearrangement links TRBV11-2 to TRBJ2-3, with 9 bases that match TRBD1. V lost 1 base, J lost 2 bases, and 10 bases stayed unmatched. Germline loops: CDR1 SGHAT, CDR2 FQNNGV. The CDR3 runs to 18 residues. CDR3 loop: CASSLGQGGVLLTDTQYF. The CDR3 region has the DNA TGTGCCAGCAGCTTAGGACAGGGGGGAGTCTTACTCACAGATACGCAGTATTTT.

This clonotype has a handful of counts. This chain links TRBV5-1 with TRBJ2-3; D ambiguous. The CDR3 length is 15 residues. V shed 6 bases and J shed 0 bases, with 14 bases lying between them. Germline CDR1 SGHRS, CDR2 YFSETQ. CDR3 protein: CASKSAPSSTDTQYF. For the CDR3, the DNA is TGCGCCAGCAAATCGGCTCCTTCTAGCACAGATACGCAGTATTTT.

The V call is TRBV7-8, the J call TRBJ1-2, with TRBD1 as a possible D gene (5 bases). The CDR3 contains 15 residues. CDR1 SGHVS and CDR2 FQNEAQ come from the germline V gene. V was cut by 0 bases and J by 3 bases, with 11 bases left in between. The CDR3 protein is CASSLAGRVDYGYTF. CDR3 nucleotide sequence: TGTGCCAGCAGCTTAGCGGGCAGGGTGGACTATGGCTACACCTTC.